Below, 32 T cell receptor beta chains from the same sample are listed, as sequenced in a study of post-analysis software for immune sequencing data. cDNA libraries for TCR beta contained unique molecular identifiers. From the PCR reads, TCRdb called clonotypes with MiXCR, one entry per CDR3 protein. The table has about 430,000 distinct CDR3 sequences, approximately 38% seen once; the top ten hold 7.6%. Whole-study findings and limits: Among 5 or 6 TRBV segments more frequent in patients than controls were TRBV5-6, TRBV5-1 and TRBV20-1.

For these receptors, no antigen is known. Sequencing was done on a sample of blood. The receptors stem from a girl aged 2 to 9 with multiple sclerosis.

The gene calls are TRBV6-4 and TRBJ2-3; D assignment may be TRBD1 or TRBD2 (5 bases each). The CDR3 covers 15 residues. V shed 3 bases and J shed 4 bases, with 14 bases lying between them. The germline CDR1 and CDR2 sequences are MRHNA and SNTAGT. This chain's CDR3 is CASSDNRGPADTQYF. The CDR3 region has the DNA TGTGCCAGCAGTGATAACCGGGGCCCTGCAGATACGCAGTATTTT.

This chain uses TRBV12-3 or TRBV12-4 with TRBJ2-7; maybe TRBD2 (6 bases). V lost 1 base and J lost 3, with 13 bases in between. The CDR3 is 15 amino acids. In nucleotides, the CDR3 is TGTGCCAGCAGTTTAGTAATGGGGGGTCTCTACGAGCAGTACTTC. It specifies CASSLVMGGLYEQYF.

The chain joins TRBV20-1 to TRBJ1-6; D is possibly TRBD1 (5 bases). Trimming left V 1 base short and J 7 bases short, with 11 bases between. Germline V lookup: CDR1 DFQATT, CDR2 SNEGSKA (reference sequence). This CDR3 contains 14 residues. CDR3 nucleotide sequence: TGCAGTGCTAGAGTGCAGGGCCAGAATTCACCCCTCCACTTT. It translates to CSARVQGQNSPLHF.

The V and J genes are TRBV5-5 and TRBJ2-3; D gene uncertain. Per the germline V gene, CDR1 is SGHKS and CDR2 is YYEKEE (reference sequence). V dropped 0 bases and J dropped 2 bases, with 7 bases sitting between them. The CDR3 sequence is 14 residues long. The DNA for the CDR3 is TGTGCCAGCAGCTTGGTGACGTTCACAGATACGCAGTATTTT. This translates into CASSLVTFTDTQYF.

This rearrangement joins TRBV29-1 to TRBJ1-2; 7 positions agree with TRBD1. CDR3 length: 17 amino acids. V lost 5 bases, J lost 4 bases, and 19 bases stayed unmatched. Germline V gene lookup returns CDR1 SQVTM and CDR2 ANQGSEA. In DNA form, the CDR3 reads TGCAGCGTTCACTCCGGGACAGATGTCACCTGGGGCTATGGCTACACCTTC. This translates into CSVHSGTDVTWGYGYTF.

The rearrangement uses TRBV4-1 and TRBJ2-7; 12 bases line up with TRBD1. Trimming cost V 4 bases and J 7 bases; bases outside gene matches: 17. CDR3 length: 18 residues. Germline-derived CDR1 and CDR2 are MGHRA and YSYEKL. CDR3 sequence: CASSPRDRGLVTYNEQYF. In DNA, the CDR3 is TGCGCCAGCAGCCCCCGGGACAGGGGGCTTGTGACCTACAATGAGCAGTACTTC.

The CDR3 DNA follows: TGCGCCAGCAGCTTCCCCACCGACCGTGCGAACTACGAGCAGTACTTC. This translates into CASSFPTDRANYEQYF. The chain joins TRBV5-1 to TRBJ2-7; D unclear. CDR1 is SGHRS and CDR2 is YFSETQ in the germline V gene. With 2 bases removed from V and 3 bases from J, the gap between germline ends came to 18 bases. CDR3 length equals 16 residues.

This clonotype has more than one count but fewer than ten. The V gene is TRBV4-1, the J gene TRBJ2-5; 8 bases are a match to TRBD2. The J call is doubtful: the DNA matches TRBJ2-4 better. The length of the CDR3 is 17 residues. CDR1 MGHRA and CDR2 YSYEKL come from the germline V gene. The CDR3 protein is CASSPGGFGRYKNIQYF. CDR3 coding DNA: TGCGCCAGCAGCCCGGGGGGGTTCGGGAGATACAAAAACATTCAGTACTTC.

This chain links TRBV29-1 with TRBJ1-2; weak D call: TRBD1 (5 bases). V lost 3 bases to trimming and J lost 0 bases, with 8 bases between them. CDR1 is SQVTM and CDR2 is ANQGSEA in the germline V gene. The CDR3 is made up of 13 amino acids. CDR3 nucleotide sequence: TGCAGCGTTGATCGGGGGACTAACTATGGCTACACCTTC. This gives the protein CSVDRGTNYGYTF.

A few counts support this clonotype. V usage is TRBV27 and J usage is TRBJ1-2; tentative D call: TRBD1 (5 bases). Deletions cut 6 bases from V and 6 bases from J, with 11 bases between. The CDR3 extends over 12 amino acids. CDR1 and CDR2 (germline): MNHEY, SMNVEV (reference sequence). Here the CDR3 reads CASRRGRDGYTF. In nucleotides, the CDR3 is TGTGCCAGCAGAAGGGGCAGGGATGGCTACACCTTC.

In this sample, this clonotype turned up a few times. V and J are TRBV7-9 and TRBJ2-1; D possibly corresponds to TRBD2 (5 bases). Trimming took 5 bases from V and 8 from J, leaving 22 bases between them. Germline V gene lookup returns CDR1 SEHNR and CDR2 FQNEAQ (reference sequence). The length of the CDR3 is 16 residues. CDR3 in amino acids: CASSTRWSSSLHEQFF. The CDR3, as DNA: TGTGCCAGCAGCACAAGATGGTCTTCTAGCCTGCATGAGCAGTTCTTC.

This clonotype came up a few times. The chain uses TRBV10-3 and TRBJ2-5, with D possibly being TRBD1 (8 bases). The CDR3 extends over 12 amino acids. The germline V gene encodes CDR1 ENHRY and CDR2 SYGVKD. Trimming stripped 9 bases from V and 4 bases from J, with 12 bases between. The CDR3 DNA is TGTGCCATAGCGGGGACAGGAGAGACCCAGTACTTC. Encoded protein: CAIAGTGETQYF.

The chain is built from TRBV5-1 and TRBJ1-1, with 10 nucleotides matching TRBD1. Unmatched junction bases numbered 11, after V lost 4 bases and J lost 8 bases. The CDR3 extends over 15 amino acids. CDR1 SGHRS and CDR2 YFSETQ come from the germline V gene. CDR3 sequence: CASSPRLTGGREAFF. CDR3 DNA sequence: TGCGCCAGCAGCCCCCGTTTGACAGGGGGCAGAGAAGCTTTCTTT.

The chain has TRBV29-1 and TRBJ2-2; D is unclear. The CDR3 is 13 residues long. Germline V gene sequence: CDR1 SQVTM, CDR2 ANQGSEA. V dropped 5 bases and J dropped 5 bases, with 12 bases sitting between them. The CDR3 loop is CSVKGRFTGELFF. As DNA, the CDR3 is TGCAGCGTTAAGGGCCGATTTACCGGGGAGCTGTTTTTT.

This chain links TRBV6-2 or TRBV6-3 with TRBJ2-7, with 15 bases matching TRBD2. Trimming cost V 2 bases and J 3 bases; bases outside gene matches: 8. This CDR3 contains 18 residues. Germline CDR1 MNHEY, CDR2 SVGEGT. Here the CDR3 reads CASSYPTGLAGGLYEQYF. In DNA form, the CDR3 reads TGTGCCAGCAGTTACCCGACGGGACTAGCGGGGGGCCTCTACGAGCAGTACTTC.

About this clonotype: This is likely a read error, given that the CDR3 carries no conserved phenylalanine or tryptophan at its end. V usage is TRBV15 and J usage is TRBJ2-7; weak D call: TRBD2 (5 bases). The DNA end lines up better with TRBJ2-5; the J call may be wrong. Germline V gene data show CDR1 as LNHNV and CDR2 as YYDKDF (reference sequence). The CDR3 length is 16 residues. The CDR3 region has the DNA TGTGCCACCAGCAGAGACTCCAGGTTGAGGGAAGAGACCCAGTACTGC. Translating gives CATSRDSRLREETQYC.

This clonotype has more than one count but fewer than ten. The junction does not match germline at one end; this may be a read error. This sequence joins TRBV7-9 and TRBJ1-2; no clear D. This CDR3 is built from 12 residues. The germline V gene encodes CDR1 SEHNR and CDR2 FQNEAQ (reference sequence). The CDR3 DNA reads TGTGCCAGCAGCTTAGGTAACCATGGCTACACCTTC. It yields the protein CASSLGNHGYTF.

This clonotype turned up a few times. The chain combines TRBV15 with TRBJ2-5; D remains unclear. The CDR3 loop spans 15 amino acids. With 3 bases removed from V and 5 bases from J, the gap between germline ends came to 16 bases. The V gene's germline CDR1 is LNHNV and CDR2 YYDKDF (reference sequence). CDR3 loop: CATSSSVEAEETQYF. CDR3 coding DNA: TGTGCCACCAGCAGTTCGGTTGAGGCCGAGGAGACCCAGTACTTC.

The rearrangement uses TRBV12-3 or TRBV12-4 and TRBJ2-1; 14 bases match TRBD2. J gave up 4 bases and V 6 bases, and 11 bases lay outside the gene matches. The CDR3 sequence is 18 residues long. CDR3 in amino acids: CASSPYAGTSGRYNEQFF. The CDR3 DNA follows: TGTGCCAGCAGCCCCTACGCCGGGACTAGCGGGAGATACAATGAGCAGTTCTTC.

This clonotype showed up just once. This rearrangement joins TRBV5-1 to TRBJ1-4; D gene uncertain. The CDR3 sequence is 14 residues long. Trimming removed 1 base from V and 7 bases from J, with 11 bases in between. The germline gives CDR1 SGHRS, CDR2 YFSETQ. CDR3 region: CASSLNGDTEKLFF. In DNA, the CDR3 is TGCGCCAGCAGCTTGAATGGCGACACTGAAAAACTGTTTTTT.

This clonotype has only a few counts. The V call is TRBV9, the J call TRBJ2-3; 8 nucleotides match TRBD2. There are 16 residues in the CDR3. Losses at the gene ends were 4 bases for V and 0 bases for J; bases not matched to a gene: 7. Germline V gene lookup returns CDR1 SGDLS and CDR2 YYNGEE. The CDR3 spells CASSLTAGASTDTQYF. For the CDR3, the DNA is TGTGCCAGCAGCCTCACAGCGGGAGCAAGCACAGATACGCAGTATTTT.

V and J are TRBV15 and TRBJ1-5, with 8 bases aligning to TRBD1. The CDR3 spans 14 residues. Germline V gene lookup returns CDR1 LNHNV and CDR2 YYDKDF (reference sequence). Germline trimming cut 6 bases from V and 5 bases from J; bases unmatched to any gene: 6. The CDR3 region has the DNA TGTGCCACCAGGGACAGGGTTGGCCATCAGCCCCAGCATTTT. Encoded protein: CATRDRVGHQPQHF. Filled out from reference TRBV15 and TRBJ1-5, the complete variable domain reads DAMVIQNPRYQVTQFGKPVTLSCSQTLNHNVMYWYQQKSSQAPKLLFHYYDKDFNNEADTPDNFQSRRPNTSFCFLDIRSPGLGDTAMYLCATRDRVGHQPQHFGDGTRLSIL.

CDR3 DNA sequence: TGTGCCAGCAGTTTAGCGGGGACAGGGGGCGGTGAAAAACTGTTTTTT. This translates into CASSLAGTGGGEKLFF. V is TRBV12-3 or TRBV12-4 and J is TRBJ1-4; 12 nucleotides match TRBD1. The CDR3 runs to 16 residues. V gave up 0 bases and J gave up 7 bases; unmatched junction bases: 3.

The V and J genes are TRBV6-2 or TRBV6-3 and TRBJ2-1; 7 nucleotides line up with TRBD2. The CDR3 loop spans 16 amino acids. Germline lookup yields CDR1 MNHEY and CDR2 SVGEGT. J gave up 6 bases and V 6 bases, and 14 bases lay outside the gene matches. The CDR3 is CASRSIWEGGPNEQFF. CDR3 nucleotide sequence: TGTGCCAGCAGGTCAATTTGGGAGGGAGGGCCCAATGAGCAGTTCTTC.

The chain combines TRBV7-8 with TRBJ2-7, with D possibly being TRBD2 (6 bases). Matching the DNA end better, TRBJ2-5 makes the J call doubtful. This CDR3 comprises 15 residues. From germline, CDR1 is SGHVS and CDR2 FQNEAQ. The CDR3: CASSLEWDSRETQYF. The CDR3 nucleotides are TGTGCCAGCAGCTTAGAGTGGGACTCCCGAGAGACCCAGTACTTC.

The chain is built from TRBV29-1 and TRBJ2-7, with 8 bases identical to TRBD1. Trimming at V came to 7 bases and at J to 2 bases, leaving 7 bases not matched to a gene. This CDR3 comprises 13 residues. CDR1 SQVTM and CDR2 ANQGSEA come from the germline V gene. CDR3 nucleotides: TGCAGCGCCTCGACAGGGGTCGCCTACGAGCAGTACTTC. Amino acid sequence: CSASTGVAYEQYF.

The V and J genes are TRBV4-3 and TRBJ2-7; tentative D call: TRBD1 (5 bases). The germline CDR1 and CDR2 sequences are LGHNA and YSLEER. Trimming shortened V by 0 bases and J by 4 bases, and 13 bases separated the two germline ends. The CDR3 length is 15 residues. The DNA of the CDR3 is TGCGCCAGCAGCCAAGATGATCAGGGTCGGTACGAGCAGTACTTC. Translation gives CASSQDDQGRYEQYF.

The DNA for the CDR3 is TGTGCCAGCAGTCCTAACCGGGGGGCTAACTACGAGCAGTACTTC. Residues: CASSPNRGANYEQYF. The V gene is TRBV28, the J gene TRBJ2-7; tentative D call: TRBD2 (7 bases). V was cut by 5 bases and J by 3 bases, with 17 bases left in between. The CDR3 is made up of 15 amino acids. Germline values: CDR1 MDHEN, CDR2 SYDVKM.

The V call is TRBV28, the J call TRBJ1-1, with 12 bases aligning to TRBD1. The CDR3 has 14 residues. With V trimmed by 10 bases and J by 10 bases, 13 bases remained unmatched. CDR1 MDHEN and CDR2 SYDVKM come from the germline V gene. In DNA, the CDR3 is TGTGCCACTCTCGAACGGGACAGGGGGCGAAGAGCTTTCTTT. It encodes CATLERDRGRRAFF.

This clonotype was observed a handful of times. This chain connects TRBV24-1 to TRBJ1-2; D remains ambiguous. V lost 9 bases and J 8 bases, leaving 9 bases between the germline ends. There are 10 residues in the CDR3. CDR1 and CDR2 from the germline V gene are KGHDR and SFDVKD. The chain's CDR3 is CATGWGGYTF. As DNA, the CDR3 is TGTGCCACCGGGTGGGGAGGCTACACCTTC.

There are a few counts of this clonotype. V and J are TRBV20-1 and TRBJ2-7; possible D gene TRBD1, 6 bases. The germline V and J ends were trimmed by 5 bases and 2 bases, with 16 bases remaining between them. The germline V gene encodes CDR1 DFQATT and CDR2 SNEGSKA (reference sequence). The CDR3 spans 14 residues. CDR3 nucleotides: TGCAGTGCTGCTAGGCGGACAGAGCCCTACGAGCAGTACTTC. Translating it yields CSAARRTEPYEQYF.

This clonotype was seen a few times. CDR3 loop: CASSFRSGGLGAYEQYF. The CDR3 DNA sequence: TGCGCCAGCAGCTTCAGGTCGGGGGGGCTTGGGGCCTACGAGCAGTACTTC. The rearrangement joins TRBV5-1 to TRBJ2-7, with 8 bases aligning to TRBD2. V shed 2 bases, J shed 2 bases, and the junction held 12 bases outside the gene matches. Germline V gives CDR1 SGHRS, CDR2 YFSETQ. The CDR3 is 17 residues long.